Detailed here is one TCR beta chain. This clonotype has only a few counts. Its specific antigen is unknown. It has no much larger one-base neighbor in the sample; base qualities were not kept. This entry belongs to a study of blood T cells in healthy people across ages (dated by TCRdb to the mid-2010s). About the investigation overall: In model experiments, template switching captured roughly one uniquely barcoded TCR beta cDNA molecule for every two T cells. The study measured age-related changes in TCR beta repertoire diversity using deep sequencing normalized with unique cDNA molecular identifiers. The donors were divided into four age groups: young (average approximately 15 years), middle-aged (about 40), aged (under 70) and long-lived (about 80). To avoid experimental bias, donors of different ages were distributed randomly across sequencing lanes. Using the same blood draw, the study looked at two additional independent replicas of 1 million unique cDNA reads for two donors, one aged 18 to 29 and the other aged 80 or older. Study-wide findings and limitations: Compared with the aged group, more naive CD4+ T cells, fewer expanded clones and increased TCR diversity were shown by the long-lived group, suggesting age selection. Observed TCR beta diversity per million T cells fell roughly linearly with age, and a significant reduction was already apparent by age roughly 41. The CMV infection status of donors was not known, potentially confounding age-related changes in expanded clonotypes. Observed TCR beta diversity correlated strongly with the percentage of naive T cells measured by flow cytometry. Estimates of total diversity from one million sequenced T cells were regarded as lower bounds and underestimates. Because profiling used bulk unsorted PBMCs, naive and antigen-experienced compartments could not be compared conclusively.

The junction carries 8 bases between V and J, which are trimmed by 1 base and 10 bases respectively. From the germline V gene, CDR1 is LGHNA and CDR2 is YNFKEQ. The CDR3 runs 12 residues from the cysteine to the phenylalanine. Only CDR3 DNA remains: 36 bases, in frame from the first base. The 35 to 40 donors, aged 6 to 90 years, were systemically healthy Caucasian individuals from Russia. Each donor gave around 9 milliliters of peripheral blood, collected into EDTA-treated Vacutainer tubes. PBMCs were isolated by Ficoll-Paque density-gradient centrifugation, with at least 6 million obtained per sample. Total RNA, at least 5 micrograms per sample, was extracted from PBMCs with Trizol reagent. For every donor, an aliquot of PBMCs went through flow cytometry to measure the percentages of naive CD45RAhigh/CD27high T cells. Receptor amplification or capture employed 5' RACE. Sequencing used an Illumina HiSeq 2500. A second roughly 6 to 12 cycle PCR used a sample-barcoded 5' primer and a J-beta primer mix. Each TCR beta cDNA molecule received a unique molecular identifier from a template-switch 5' adaptor carrying 12 random nucleotides. At least 2.5 million CDR3-containing paired-end reads were obtained from each sample. First-strand cDNA was synthesized from all RNA with the Mint cDNA synthesis kit, primed by a TRBC-specific oligonucleotide. Following uracil-DNA glycosylase treatment, a first 18-cycle PCR with universal primers M1SS and BC2_uni_R was performed on all cDNA. On the study's bioinformatics: For normalization, 1 million high-quality reads, each with a distinct molecular identifier, were randomly selected from each sample. Reads with shared molecular identifiers were discarded instead of being binned into consensus sequences. MiTCR, with a Q25 quality threshold and the strictest error-elimination algorithm, was used for CDR3 identification, clonotype clustering and error correction. A nonparametric unseen species model with Euler transformation was used to estimate lower-bound total TCR beta diversity. TCRdb's own reprocessing of the public reads used fastp at Q25 and MiXCR and kept productive beta chains. Rows with a matching CDR3 protein are joined into one entry that keeps the most common DNA and genes. These V and J calls originate from TCRdb's pipeline instead of the authors' own analysis. The table for this sample lists under 850,000 distinct CDR3 sequences; about 37% of them were counted only once. 10% to 15% of the sample is held by the ten biggest clonotypes.

The V gene is TRBV4-2 and the J gene is TRBJ2-1, with the D gene call left open. The sample was blood. The origin of this receptor is a man in his late teens or twenties in good health. The DNA sequence follows: TGTGCCAGCAGCCAAGGAGCTGTCGAGCAGTTCTTC. Its protein reads: CASSQGAVEQFF.